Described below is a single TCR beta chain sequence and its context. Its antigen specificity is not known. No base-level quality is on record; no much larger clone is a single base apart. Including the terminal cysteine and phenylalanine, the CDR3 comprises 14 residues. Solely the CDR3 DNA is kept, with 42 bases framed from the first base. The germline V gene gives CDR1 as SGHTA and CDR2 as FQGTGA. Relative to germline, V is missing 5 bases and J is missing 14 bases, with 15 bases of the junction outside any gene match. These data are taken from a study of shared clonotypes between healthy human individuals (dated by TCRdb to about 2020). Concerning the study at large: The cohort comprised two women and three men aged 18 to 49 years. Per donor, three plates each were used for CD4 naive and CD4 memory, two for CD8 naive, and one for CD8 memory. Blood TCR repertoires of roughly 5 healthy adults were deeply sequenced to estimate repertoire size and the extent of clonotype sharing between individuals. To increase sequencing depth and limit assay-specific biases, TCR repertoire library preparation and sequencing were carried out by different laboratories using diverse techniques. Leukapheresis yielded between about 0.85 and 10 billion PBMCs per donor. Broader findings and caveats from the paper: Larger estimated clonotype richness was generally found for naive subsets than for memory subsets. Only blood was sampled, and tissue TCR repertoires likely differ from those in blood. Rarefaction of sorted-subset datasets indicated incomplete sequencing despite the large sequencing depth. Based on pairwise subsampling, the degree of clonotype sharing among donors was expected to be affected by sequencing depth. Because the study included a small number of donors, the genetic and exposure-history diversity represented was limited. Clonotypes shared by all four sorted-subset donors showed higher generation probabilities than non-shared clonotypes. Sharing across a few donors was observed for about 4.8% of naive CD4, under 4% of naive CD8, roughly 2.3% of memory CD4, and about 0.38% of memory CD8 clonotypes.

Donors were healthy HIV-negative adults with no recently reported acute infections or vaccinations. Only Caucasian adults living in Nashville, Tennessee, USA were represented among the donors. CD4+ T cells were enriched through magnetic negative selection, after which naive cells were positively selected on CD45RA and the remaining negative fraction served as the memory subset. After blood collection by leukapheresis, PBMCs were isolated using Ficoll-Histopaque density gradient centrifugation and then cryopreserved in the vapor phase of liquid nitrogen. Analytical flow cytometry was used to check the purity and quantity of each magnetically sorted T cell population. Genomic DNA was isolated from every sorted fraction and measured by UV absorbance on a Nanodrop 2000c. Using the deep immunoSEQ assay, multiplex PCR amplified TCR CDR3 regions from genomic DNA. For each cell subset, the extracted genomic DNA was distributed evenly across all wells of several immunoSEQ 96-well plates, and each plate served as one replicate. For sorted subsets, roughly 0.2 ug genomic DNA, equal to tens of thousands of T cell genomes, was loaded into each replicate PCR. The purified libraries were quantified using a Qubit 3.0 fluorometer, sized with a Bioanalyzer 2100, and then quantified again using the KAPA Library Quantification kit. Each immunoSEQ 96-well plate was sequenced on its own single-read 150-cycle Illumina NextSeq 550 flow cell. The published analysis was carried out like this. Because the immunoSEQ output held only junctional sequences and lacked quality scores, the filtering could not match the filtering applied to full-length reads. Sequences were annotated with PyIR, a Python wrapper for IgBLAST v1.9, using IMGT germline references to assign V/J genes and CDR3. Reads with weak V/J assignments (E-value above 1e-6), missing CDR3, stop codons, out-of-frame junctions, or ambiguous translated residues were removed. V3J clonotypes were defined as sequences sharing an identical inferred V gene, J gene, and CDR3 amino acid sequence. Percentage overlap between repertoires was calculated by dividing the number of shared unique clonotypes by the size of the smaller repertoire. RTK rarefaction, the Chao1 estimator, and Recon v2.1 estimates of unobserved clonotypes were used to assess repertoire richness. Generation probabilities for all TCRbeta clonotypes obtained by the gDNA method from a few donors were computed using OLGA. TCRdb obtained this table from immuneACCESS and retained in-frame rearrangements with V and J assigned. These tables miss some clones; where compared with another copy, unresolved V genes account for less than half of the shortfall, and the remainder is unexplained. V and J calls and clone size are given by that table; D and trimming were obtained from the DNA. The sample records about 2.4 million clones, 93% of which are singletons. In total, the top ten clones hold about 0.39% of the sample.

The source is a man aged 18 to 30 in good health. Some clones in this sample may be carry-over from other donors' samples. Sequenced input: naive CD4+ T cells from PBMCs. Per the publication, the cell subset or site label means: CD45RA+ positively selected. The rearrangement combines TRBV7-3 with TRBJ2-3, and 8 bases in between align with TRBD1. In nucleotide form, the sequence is TGTGCCAGCAGCCAGGGGGGCCAGGGGGCGTATTGGTATTTT. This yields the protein CASSQGGQGAYWYF. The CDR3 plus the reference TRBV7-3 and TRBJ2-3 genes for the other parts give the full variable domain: GAGVSQTPSNKVTEKGKYVELRCDPISGHTALYWYRQSLGQGPEFLIYFQGTGAADDSGLPNDRFFAVRPEGSVSTLKIQRTERGDSAVYLCASSQGGQGAYWYFGPGTRLTVL.